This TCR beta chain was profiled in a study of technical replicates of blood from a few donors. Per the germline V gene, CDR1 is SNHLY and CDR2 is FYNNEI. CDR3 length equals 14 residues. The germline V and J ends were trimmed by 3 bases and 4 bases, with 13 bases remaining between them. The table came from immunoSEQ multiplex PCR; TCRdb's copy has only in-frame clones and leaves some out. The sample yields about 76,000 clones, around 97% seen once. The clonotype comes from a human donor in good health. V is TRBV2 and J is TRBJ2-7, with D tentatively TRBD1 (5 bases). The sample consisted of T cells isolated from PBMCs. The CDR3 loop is CASSDGQGNYEQYF. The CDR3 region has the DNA TGTGCCAGCAGTGACGGTCAGGGTAATTACGAGCAGTACTTC.